This T cell receptor (beta chain) derives from a study of CD8 T cells in ankylosing spondylitis. This clonotype was detected a few times. What it binds is unknown. Broader study findings: In reactive arthritis synovial fluid and blood, some motif variants had been reported before. Ankylosing spondylitis blood seemed to carry a telltale TCR beta motif made of about 8 highly homologous variants.

TCRdb re-called the 5' RACE reads through MiXCR, storing one row per CDR3 protein. The data hold about 330,000 distinct CDR3 sequences, with less than 10% observed a single time. Sequenced: blood, either unsorted or a sorted T cell fraction (not recorded which). This receptor was identified in a male donor with ankylosing spondylitis.

Here the CDR3 DNA reads TGTGCCAGCAGGGACCCCGGGACTAGCGCCACAGATACGCAGTATTTT. This translates into CASRDPGTSATDTQYF. The rearrangement uses TRBV2 and TRBJ2-3, with 10 positions matching TRBD2. Germline V CDR1 and CDR2: SNHLY, FYNNEI. V trimming: 6 bases; J trimming: 2 bases; junction bases outside the gene matches: 8. The CDR3 runs to 16 residues.